This T cell receptor beta chain was sequenced for a study of T cell responses to AZD1222 COVID-19 vaccine. Study-wide results and limits: Two doses of AZD1222 preceded a rise in Spike-specific TCR breadth and depth. Only after the peak T cell response were repertoires sampled. Seropositive status at baseline applied to only 5 to 7 AZD1222 recipients. Regions left unmutated in variants are reportedly the target of nearly half of spike-specific TCRs.

This clone was seen a single time. The antigen is undetermined. Method: immunoSEQ multiplex PCR; TCRdb's copy keeps in-frame clones and lacks some. Of 80,000 to 85,000 clones in the sample, approximately 90% were seen once. The material was peripheral blood, obtained 28 days after the second AZD1222 dose. The source is an adult who received the AZD1222 COVID-19 vaccine.

This CDR3 is CASRTGSNYGYTF. The DNA of the CDR3 is TGTGCCAGCCGGACAGGGTCTAACTATGGCTACACCTTC. V is TRBV28 and J is TRBJ1-2; TRBD1 agrees at 8 bases. Trimming at V came to 8 bases and at J to 0 bases, leaving 2 bases not matched to a gene. The CDR3 has 13 residues. Germline lookup yields CDR1 MDHEN and CDR2 SYDVKM.